This passage covers 18 T cell receptor beta chains from one sample sequenced in a study of blood T cells in healthy people across ages. Next came a second PCR, run for roughly 6 to 11 cycles, which used a sample-barcoded 5' primer along with a J-beta primer mix. From the 5' RACE reads, TCRdb called clonotypes with MiXCR, one entry per CDR3 protein. The sample contains around 1.7 million distinct CDR3 sequences, 28% of which appear only once. Source material: blood. Receptors were obtained from a woman aged 30 to 39 in good health.

This clonotype was recorded many times. The chain employs TRBV7-2 and TRBJ2-5, with D hard to call. V dropped 6 bases and J dropped 3 bases, with 11 bases sitting between them. Germline V gene data show CDR1 as SGHTA and CDR2 as FQGNSA. The CDR3 has 13 amino acids. The CDR3 is CASSLAQEETQYF. The CDR3 bases are TGTGCCAGCAGTCTGGCGCAGGAAGAGACCCAGTACTTC.

A word on this clonotype: A much larger clone sits a single nucleotide away, making a read error possible. The chain has TRBV12-3 or TRBV12-4 and TRBJ1-2; TRBD1 might be the D (6 bases). The CDR3 covers 13 residues. Here the CDR3 DNA reads TGTGCCAGCAGAGACCAGGGGAGCTATGGCTGCACCTTC. This sequence encodes CASRDQGSYGCTF.

With regard to this clonotype: An end of the junction differs from the germline gene, which may be a read error. V gene TRBV3-1 combines with J gene TRBJ2-6; the D gene is possibly TRBD1 (5 bases). Germline values: CDR1 LGHDT, CDR2 YNNKEL (reference sequence). The CDR3 is made up of 15 amino acids. The CDR3 bases are TGTGCCAGCAAGTTAGGGTTAACTGGGGCCAACGTCCCGACTTTC. Its translation is CASKLGLTGANVPTF.

This clonotype was detected ten times or more. The V and J genes are TRBV28 and TRBJ2-7; no reliable D call. V was trimmed by 8 bases and J by 2 bases, leaving 10 bases between them. The germline CDR1 and CDR2 sequences are MDHEN and SYDVKM. The CDR3 runs to 12 residues. CDR3 loop: CASGILTYEQYF. The CDR3 coding sequence is TGTGCCAGCGGTATCCTAACCTACGAGCAGTACTTC.

The rearrangement joins TRBV6-5 to TRBJ1-1; D ambiguous. The CDR3 is 15 residues long. Between the trimmed V and J ends, which lost 5 bases and 4 bases, there was a span of 17 bases. Germline V gene lookup returns CDR1 MNHEY and CDR2 SVGAGI. CDR3 nucleotide sequence: TGTGCCAGCAGTAAACCCTCCAGAGACACCACTGAAGCTTTCTTT. Protein: CASSKPSRDTTEAFF.

The V gene is TRBV12-3 or TRBV12-4, the J gene TRBJ2-2; D uncertain. This CDR3 has 14 amino acids. V lost 4 bases and J lost 4, with 10 bases in between. This chain's CDR3 is CASSSEMSTGELFF. In DNA form, the CDR3 reads TGTGCCAGCAGTTCCGAAATGAGCACCGGGGAGCTGTTTTTT.

J is TRBJ2-1 and V is TRBV5-1; D is unclear. The CDR3 spans 14 residues. Per the germline V gene, CDR1 is SGHRS and CDR2 is YFSETQ. Trimming pared 3 bases from V and 6 bases from J, leaving 13 bases between. The CDR3 reads CASSWVSRANEQFF. As DNA, the CDR3 is TGCGCCAGCAGCTGGGTGAGTAGGGCCAATGAGCAGTTCTTC. Filled out from reference TRBV5-1 and TRBJ2-1, the complete variable domain reads KAGVTQTPRYLIKTRGQQVTLSCSPISGHRSVSWYQQTPGQGLQFLFEYFSETQRNKGNFPGRFSGRQFSNSRSEMNVSTLELGDSALYLCASSWVSRANEQFFGPGTRLTVL.

The gene calls are TRBV5-5 and TRBJ2-1; D gene unclear. Germline lookup yields CDR1 SGHKS and CDR2 YYEKEE (reference sequence). Trimming left V 1 base short and J 6 bases short, with 8 bases between. The CDR3 runs to 13 residues. CDR3 sequence reads: CASSLWQCNEQFF. In DNA form, the CDR3 reads TGTGCCAGCAGCTTGTGGCAGTGCAATGAGCAGTTCTTC.

As to this clonotype: A junction end diverges from the germline sequence, so it may reflect a read error. V usage is TRBV20-1 and J usage is TRBJ2-1; a weak D match, TRBD2 (6 bases). Germline V lookup: CDR1 DFQATT, CDR2 SNEGSKA (reference sequence). The CDR3 length is 12 residues. Written as DNA, the CDR3 is TGCAGGGCTAGAGTCGGTAGCGGTGAGCAGTTCTTC. This gives the protein CRARVGSGEQFF.

The chain links TRBV6-6 to TRBJ1-4; 9 bases agree with TRBD1. Germline CDR1 is MNHNY and CDR2 is SVGAGI (reference sequence). The CDR3 is made up of 16 amino acids. V gave up 0 bases and J gave up 4 bases; unmatched junction bases: 3. The CDR3 reads CASSYSADRGNEKLFF. DNA for the CDR3: TGTGCCAGCAGTTACTCGGCGGACAGGGGTAATGAAAAACTGTTTTTT.

V gene TRBV7-2 combines with J gene TRBJ2-5; D remains unclear. The CDR3 is 14 residues long. Germline CDR1 is SGHTA and CDR2 is FQGNSA. V shed 5 bases and J shed 1 base, with 11 bases lying between them. In DNA form, the CDR3 reads TGTGCCAGCAGCCCCGGGTGGTTCCAAGAGACCCAGTACTTC. Its translation is CASSPGWFQETQYF.

This chain links TRBV20-1 with TRBJ2-7; D not resolved. The CDR3 totals 13 residues. V was pared by 6 bases and J by 3 bases, with 15 bases between. CDR1 is DFQATT, CDR2 SNEGSKA, per germline (reference sequence). For the CDR3, the DNA is TGCAGTGCAAAGGACGGGCCTCTCTACGAGCAGTACTTC. Amino acid sequence: CSAKDGPLYEQYF.

The sample holds many counts of this clonotype. CDR3 bases: TGCAGTGCTAGAGGAGCGGGAGTTATAGGGAACGAGCAGTACTTC. Translating gives CSARGAGVIGNEQYF. The V call is TRBV20-1, the J call TRBJ2-7, with 8 positions matching TRBD2. The V gene end was trimmed by 1 base and the J gene end by 5 bases; junction bases not matched to a gene: 10. The CDR3 consists of 15 residues. Per the germline V gene, CDR1 is DFQATT and CDR2 is SNEGSKA (reference sequence).

The J gene is TRBJ1-2, the V gene TRBV20-1; D is ambiguous. Trimming shortened V by 1 base and J by 7 bases, and 4 bases separated the two germline ends. Germline loops: CDR1 DFQATT, CDR2 SNEGSKA (reference sequence). The CDR3 is made up of 10 amino acids. The CDR3: CSARVGGYTF. The CDR3 DNA follows: TGCAGTGCTAGAGTGGGTGGCTACACCTTC.

The J gene is TRBJ1-4, the V gene TRBV11-2, with D uncertain. The ends were cut back, 6 bases at V and 10 bases at J, with 24 bases in the middle. Germline CDR1 reads SGHAT; CDR2 reads FQNNGV. This CDR3 spans 16 amino acids. CDR3 loop: CASSFPPRPGIGKLFF. CDR3 nucleotide sequence: TGTGCCAGCAGTTTCCCCCCCCGGCCCGGGATAGGAAAACTGTTTTTT.

At least ten counts were recorded for this clonotype. The chain is built from TRBV7-3 and TRBJ2-7; 11 positions agree with TRBD2. CDR1 and CDR2 from the germline V gene are SGHTA and FQGTGA. V was pared by 4 bases and J by 6 bases, with 5 bases of the junction left unmatched. CDR3 length equals 14 residues. The CDR3 bases are TGTGCCAGCAGCTCGATAGCGGGGGGGAGCGAGCAGTACTTC. It translates to CASSSIAGGSEQYF.

This chain uses TRBV5-1 with TRBJ1-1; TRBD1 matches at 8 bases. The CDR3 runs 17 residues. The V segment lost 4 bases and the J segment 2 bases; nucleotides outside the gene matches: 13. Looked up from germline, CDR1 is SGHRS and CDR2 is YFSETQ. The CDR3 protein is CASSRTGGLRENTEAFF. The CDR3 DNA is TGCGCCAGCAGCCGCACAGGGGGGCTTAGGGAAAACACTGAAGCTTTCTTT.

This clonotype appeared a single time. Relative to the germline gene, one junction end is altered; a read error may explain this. V usage is TRBV29-1 and J usage is TRBJ2-7; the match to TRBD1 covers 7 bases. The CDR3 runs to 13 residues. Per the germline V gene, CDR1 is SQVTM and CDR2 is ANQGSEA. The CDR3 bases are TGCAGCGTGGACCGACAGGGTACGTACGAGCAGTACTTT. Translation gives CSVDRQGTYEQYF.